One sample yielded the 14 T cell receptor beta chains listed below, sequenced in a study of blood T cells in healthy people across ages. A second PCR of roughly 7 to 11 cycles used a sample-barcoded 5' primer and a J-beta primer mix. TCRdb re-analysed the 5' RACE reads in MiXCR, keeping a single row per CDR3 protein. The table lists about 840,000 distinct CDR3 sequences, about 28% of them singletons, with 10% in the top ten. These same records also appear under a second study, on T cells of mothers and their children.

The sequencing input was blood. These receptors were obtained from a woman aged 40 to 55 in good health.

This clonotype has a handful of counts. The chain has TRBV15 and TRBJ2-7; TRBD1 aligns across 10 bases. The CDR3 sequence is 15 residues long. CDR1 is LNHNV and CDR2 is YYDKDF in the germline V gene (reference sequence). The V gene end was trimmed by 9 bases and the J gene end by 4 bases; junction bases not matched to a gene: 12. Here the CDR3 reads CATLPSDRGGYEQYF. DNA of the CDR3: TGTGCCACTCTACCCTCGGACAGGGGGGGATACGAGCAGTACTTC.

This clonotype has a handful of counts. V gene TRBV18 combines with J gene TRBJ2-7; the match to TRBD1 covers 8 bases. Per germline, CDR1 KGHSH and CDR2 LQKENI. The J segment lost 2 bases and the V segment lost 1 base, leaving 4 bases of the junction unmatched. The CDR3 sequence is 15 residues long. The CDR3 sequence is CASSPRVRGPYEQYF. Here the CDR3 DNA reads TGTGCCAGCTCACCACGGGTCAGGGGGCCCTACGAGCAGTACTTC.

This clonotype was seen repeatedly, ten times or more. CDR3 loop: CASSVGPVETQYF. CDR3 nucleotide sequence: TGTGCCAGCAGCGTCGGTCCGGTGGAGACCCAGTACTTC. The V gene is TRBV9, the J gene TRBJ2-5; D unresolved. Per the germline V gene, CDR1 is SGDLS and CDR2 is YYNGEE. V lost 2 bases and J 5 bases, leaving 10 bases between the germline ends. The CDR3 spans 13 residues.

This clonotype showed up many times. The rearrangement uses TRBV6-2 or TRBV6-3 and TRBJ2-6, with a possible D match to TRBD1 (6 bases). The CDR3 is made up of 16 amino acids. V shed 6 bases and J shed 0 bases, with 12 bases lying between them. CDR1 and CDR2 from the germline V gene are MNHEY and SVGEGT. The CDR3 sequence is CASSYNRDSGANVLTF. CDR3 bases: TGTGCCAGCAGCTACAACAGGGACTCTGGGGCCAACGTCCTGACTTTC.

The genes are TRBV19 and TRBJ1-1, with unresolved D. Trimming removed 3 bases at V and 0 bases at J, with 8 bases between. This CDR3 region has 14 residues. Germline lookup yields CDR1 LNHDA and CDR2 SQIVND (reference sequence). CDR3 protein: CASSIGPLNTEAFF. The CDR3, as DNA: TGTGCCAGTAGTATTGGTCCGCTGAACACTGAAGCTTTCTTT.

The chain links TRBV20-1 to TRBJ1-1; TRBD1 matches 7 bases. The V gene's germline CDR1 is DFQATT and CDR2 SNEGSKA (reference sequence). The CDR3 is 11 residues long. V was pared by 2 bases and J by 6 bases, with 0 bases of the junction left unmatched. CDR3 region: CSARTGAEAFF. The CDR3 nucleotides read TGCAGTGCTAGAACAGGGGCTGAAGCTTTCTTT.

DNA of the CDR3: TGTGCCTGGAGTGTCCCGGGGACTAGCGGGGGAGAGACCCAGTACTTC. Its protein is CAWSVPGTSGGETQYF. The rearrangement links TRBV30 to TRBJ2-5, with TRBD2 matching 14 bases. The trim removed 0 bases at V and 4 bases at J, leaving 4 bases unmatched. The CDR3 totals 16 residues. Germline-derived CDR1 and CDR2 are GTSNPN and SVGIG (reference sequence).

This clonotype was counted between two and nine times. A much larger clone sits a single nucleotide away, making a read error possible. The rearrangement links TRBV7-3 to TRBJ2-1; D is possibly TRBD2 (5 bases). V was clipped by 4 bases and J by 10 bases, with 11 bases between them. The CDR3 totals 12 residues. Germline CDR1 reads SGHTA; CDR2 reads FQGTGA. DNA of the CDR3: TGTGCCAGCAGCTCGACCGAGGGCGAGCAGTTCTTC. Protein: CASSSTEGEQFF.

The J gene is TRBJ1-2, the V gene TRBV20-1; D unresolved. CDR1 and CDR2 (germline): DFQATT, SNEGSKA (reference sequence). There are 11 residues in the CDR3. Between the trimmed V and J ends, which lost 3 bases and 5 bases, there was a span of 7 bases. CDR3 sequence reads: CSARLRYGYTF. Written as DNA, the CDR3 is TGCAGTGCTAGGCTGCGGTATGGCTACACCTTC.

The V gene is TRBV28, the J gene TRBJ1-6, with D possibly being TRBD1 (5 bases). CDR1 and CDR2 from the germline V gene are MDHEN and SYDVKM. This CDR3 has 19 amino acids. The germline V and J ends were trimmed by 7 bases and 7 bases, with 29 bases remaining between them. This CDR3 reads CASKVRGSGGTRGNSPLHF. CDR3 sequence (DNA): TGTGCCAGCAAAGTTAGAGGGTCCGGGGGGACCCGAGGGAATTCACCCCTCCACTTT.

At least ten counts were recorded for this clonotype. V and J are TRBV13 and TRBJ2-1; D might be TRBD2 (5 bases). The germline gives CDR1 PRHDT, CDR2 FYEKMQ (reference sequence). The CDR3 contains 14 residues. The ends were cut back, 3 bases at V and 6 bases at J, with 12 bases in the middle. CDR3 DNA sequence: TGTGCCAGCAGCTTCCCATCTAGCTCCAATGAGCAGTTCTTC. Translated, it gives CASSFPSSSNEQFF.

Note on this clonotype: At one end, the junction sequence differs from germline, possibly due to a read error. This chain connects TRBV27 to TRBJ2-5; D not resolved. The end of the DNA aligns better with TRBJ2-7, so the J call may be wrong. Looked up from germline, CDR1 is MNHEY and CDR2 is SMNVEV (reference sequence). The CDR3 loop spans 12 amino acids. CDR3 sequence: CVSSRFPYEQYF. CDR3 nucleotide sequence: TGTGTCAGCAGTAGATTTCCCTACGAGCAGTACTTC.

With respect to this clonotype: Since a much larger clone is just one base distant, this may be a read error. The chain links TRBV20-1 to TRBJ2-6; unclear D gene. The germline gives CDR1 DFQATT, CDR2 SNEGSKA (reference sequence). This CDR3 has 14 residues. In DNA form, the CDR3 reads TGCAGTGCTAGGGGTATGACTGGGACCAACGTCCTGACTTTC. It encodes CSARGMTGTNVLTF.

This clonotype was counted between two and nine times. CDR3 in DNA: TGTGCCTGGAGAGCAGGACAGGGGAGCTCCTACGAGCAGTACTTC. Translation gives CAWRAGQGSSYEQYF. The J gene is TRBJ2-7, the V gene TRBV30, with 9 bases identical to TRBD1. Germline V gene lookup returns CDR1 GTSNPN and CDR2 SVGIG (reference sequence). The CDR3 contains 15 residues. V lost 3 bases, J lost 0 bases, and 6 bases stayed unmatched.